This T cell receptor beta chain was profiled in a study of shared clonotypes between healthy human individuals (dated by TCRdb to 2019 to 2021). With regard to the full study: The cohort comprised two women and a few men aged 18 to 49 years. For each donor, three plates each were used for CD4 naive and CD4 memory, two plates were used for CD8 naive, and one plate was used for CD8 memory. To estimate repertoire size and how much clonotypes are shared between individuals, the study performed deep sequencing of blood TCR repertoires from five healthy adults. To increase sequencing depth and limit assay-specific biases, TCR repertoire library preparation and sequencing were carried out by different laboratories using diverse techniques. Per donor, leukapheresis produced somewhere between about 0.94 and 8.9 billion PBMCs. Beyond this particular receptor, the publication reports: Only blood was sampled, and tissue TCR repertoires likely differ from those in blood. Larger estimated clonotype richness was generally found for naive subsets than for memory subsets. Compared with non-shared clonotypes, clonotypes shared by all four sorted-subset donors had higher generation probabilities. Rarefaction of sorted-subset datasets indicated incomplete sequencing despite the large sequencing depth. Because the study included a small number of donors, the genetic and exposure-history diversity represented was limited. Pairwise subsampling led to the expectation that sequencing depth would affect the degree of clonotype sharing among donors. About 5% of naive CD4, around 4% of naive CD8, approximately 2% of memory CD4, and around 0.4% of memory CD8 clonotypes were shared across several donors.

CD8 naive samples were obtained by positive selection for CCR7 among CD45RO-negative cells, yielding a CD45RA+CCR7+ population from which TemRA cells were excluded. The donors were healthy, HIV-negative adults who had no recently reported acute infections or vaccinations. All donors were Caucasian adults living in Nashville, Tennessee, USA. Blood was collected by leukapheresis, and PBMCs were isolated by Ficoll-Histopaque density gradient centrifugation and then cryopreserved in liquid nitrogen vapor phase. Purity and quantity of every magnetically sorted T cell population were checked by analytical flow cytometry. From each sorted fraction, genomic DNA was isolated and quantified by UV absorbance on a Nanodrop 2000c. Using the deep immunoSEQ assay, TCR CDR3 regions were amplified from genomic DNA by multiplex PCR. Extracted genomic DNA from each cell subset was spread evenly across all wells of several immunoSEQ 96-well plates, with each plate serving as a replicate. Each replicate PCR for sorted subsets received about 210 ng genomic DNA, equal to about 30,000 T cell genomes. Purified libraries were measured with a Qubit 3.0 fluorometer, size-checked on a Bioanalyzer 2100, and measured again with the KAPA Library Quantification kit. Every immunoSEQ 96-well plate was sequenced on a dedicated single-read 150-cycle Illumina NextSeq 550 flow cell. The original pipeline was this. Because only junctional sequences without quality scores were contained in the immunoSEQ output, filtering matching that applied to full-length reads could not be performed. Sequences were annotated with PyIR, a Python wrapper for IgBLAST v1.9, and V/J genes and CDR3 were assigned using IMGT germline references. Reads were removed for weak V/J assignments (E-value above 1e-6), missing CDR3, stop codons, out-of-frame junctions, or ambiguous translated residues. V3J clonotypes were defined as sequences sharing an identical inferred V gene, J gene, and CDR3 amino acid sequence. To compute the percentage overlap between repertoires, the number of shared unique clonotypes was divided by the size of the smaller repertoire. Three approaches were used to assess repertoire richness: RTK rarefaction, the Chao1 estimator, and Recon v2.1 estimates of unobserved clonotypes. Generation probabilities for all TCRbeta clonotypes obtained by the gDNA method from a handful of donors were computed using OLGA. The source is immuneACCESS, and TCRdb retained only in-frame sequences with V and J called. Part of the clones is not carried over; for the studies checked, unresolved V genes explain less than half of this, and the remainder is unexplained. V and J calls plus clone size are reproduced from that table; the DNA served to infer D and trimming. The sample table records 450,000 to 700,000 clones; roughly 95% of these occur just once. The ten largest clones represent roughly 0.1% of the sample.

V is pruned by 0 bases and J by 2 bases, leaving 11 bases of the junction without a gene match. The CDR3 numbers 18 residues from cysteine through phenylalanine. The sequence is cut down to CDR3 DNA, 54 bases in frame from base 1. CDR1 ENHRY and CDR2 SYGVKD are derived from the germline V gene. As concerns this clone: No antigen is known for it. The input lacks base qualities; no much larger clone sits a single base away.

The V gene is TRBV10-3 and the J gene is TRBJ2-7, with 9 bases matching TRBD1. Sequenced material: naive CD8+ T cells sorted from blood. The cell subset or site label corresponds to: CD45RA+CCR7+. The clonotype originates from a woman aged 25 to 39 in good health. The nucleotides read TGTGCCATCAGTGAGTCGGGTTTAGGACAGGGGAAGACCTACGAGCAGTACTTC. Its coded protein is CAISESGLGQGKTYEQYF.